This TCR beta chain was documented in a study of blood T cell repertoires in COVID-19. The CDR3 has 11 amino acids. Germline loops: CDR1 DFQATT, CDR2 SNEGSKA (reference sequence). V lost 8 bases, J lost 5 bases, and 10 bases lay in between. Method: immunoSEQ multiplex PCR; TCRdb's copy keeps in-frame clones and lacks some. Among more than 140,000 clones listed, 84% were seen once. The sample holds one count of this clone. Sequencing was carried out using peripheral blood. The rearrangement joins TRBV20-1 to TRBJ2-1; possibly TRBD2 for D (6 bases). The origin of this receptor is a woman in her fifties or sixties in a cohort sampled during active or convalescent COVID-19. The CDR3 DNA is TGCAGTAGGAGGGTTAACAATGAGCAGTTCTTC. Its protein is CSRRVNNEQFF.